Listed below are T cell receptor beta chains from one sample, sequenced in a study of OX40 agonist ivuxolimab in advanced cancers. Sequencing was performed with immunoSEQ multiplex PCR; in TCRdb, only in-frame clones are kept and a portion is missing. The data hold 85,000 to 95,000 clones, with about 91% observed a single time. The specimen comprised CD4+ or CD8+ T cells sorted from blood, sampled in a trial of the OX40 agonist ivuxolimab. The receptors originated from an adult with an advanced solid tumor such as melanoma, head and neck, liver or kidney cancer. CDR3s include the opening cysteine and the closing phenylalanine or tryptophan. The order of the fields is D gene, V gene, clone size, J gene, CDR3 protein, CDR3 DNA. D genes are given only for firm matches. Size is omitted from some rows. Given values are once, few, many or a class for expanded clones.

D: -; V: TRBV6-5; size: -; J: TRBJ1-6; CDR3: CASSYSPGVSNSPLHF; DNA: TGTGCCAGCAGTTACTCGCCCGGCGTTAGTAATTCACCCCTCCACTTT
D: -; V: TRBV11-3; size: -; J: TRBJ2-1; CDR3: CASSLRGTGEQFF; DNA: TGTGCCAGCAGCTTACGGGGGACTGGTGAGCAGTTCTTC
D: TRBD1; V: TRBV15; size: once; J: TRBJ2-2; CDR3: CATSIWTGTGELFF; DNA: TGTGCCACCAGCATATGGACAGGGACCGGGGAGCTGTTTTTT
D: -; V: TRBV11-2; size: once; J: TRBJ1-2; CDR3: CASSLDLADTTGYTF; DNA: TGTGCCAGCAGCTTAGATCTGGCAGATACGACTGGCTACACCTTC
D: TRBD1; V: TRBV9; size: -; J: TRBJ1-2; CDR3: CASSYSPGTGANYGYTF; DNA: TGTGCCAGCAGTTATAGTCCCGGGACAGGAGCTAACTATGGCTACACCTTC
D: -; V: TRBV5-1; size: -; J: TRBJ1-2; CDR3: CASSLDAANYGYTF; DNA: TGCGCCAGCAGCTTGGATGCAGCTAACTATGGCTACACCTTC
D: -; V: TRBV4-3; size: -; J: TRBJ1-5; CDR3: CASADKINQPQHF; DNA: TGCGCCAGCGCGGATAAGATTAATCAGCCCCAGCATTTT
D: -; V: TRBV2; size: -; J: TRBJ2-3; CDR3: CASSVLRDTQYF; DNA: TGTGCCAGCAGTGTTCTGAGAGATACGCAGTATTTT
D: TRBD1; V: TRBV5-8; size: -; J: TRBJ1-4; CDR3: CASSLRGQRDEKLFF; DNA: TGTGCCAGCAGCTTGCGGGGACAGAGAGATGAAAAACTGTTTTTT
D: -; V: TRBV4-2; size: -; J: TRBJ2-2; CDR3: CASRPRPGQPNTGELFF; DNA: TGTGCCAGCAGACCCCGTCCGGGACAACCGAACACCGGGGAGCTGTTTTTT
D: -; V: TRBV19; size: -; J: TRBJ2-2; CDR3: CASGTARRTGELFF; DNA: TGTGCCAGTGGGACTGCGAGACGCACCGGGGAGCTGTTTTTT
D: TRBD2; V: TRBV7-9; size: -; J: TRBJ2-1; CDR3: CASSLGGSRDEQFF; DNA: TGTGCCAGCAGCTTAGGCGGGAGTAGGGATGAGCAGTTCTTC
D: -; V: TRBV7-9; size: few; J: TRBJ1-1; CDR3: CASSLMLGDQAFF; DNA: TGTGCCAGCAGCTTAATGCTTGGCGACCAAGCTTTCTTT
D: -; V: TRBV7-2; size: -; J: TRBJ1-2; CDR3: CASSLAQIYGYTF; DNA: TGTGCCAGCAGCTTAGCCCAGATCTATGGCTACACCTTC
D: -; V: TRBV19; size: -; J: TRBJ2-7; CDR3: CASSMRERAYEQYF; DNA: TGTGCCAGTAGTATGAGGGAGCGCGCCTACGAGCAGTACTTC
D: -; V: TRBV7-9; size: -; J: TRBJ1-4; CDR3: CASSLGGIGEKLFF; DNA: TGTGCCAGCAGCTTAGGTGGGATCGGGGAAAAACTGTTTTTT
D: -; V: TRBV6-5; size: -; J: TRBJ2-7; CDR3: CASSYGRRTSEQYF; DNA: TGTGCCAGCAGTTACGGCAGGAGGACCTCCGAGCAGTACTTC
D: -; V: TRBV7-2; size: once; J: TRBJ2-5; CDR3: CASNLLQETQYF; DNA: TGTGCCAGCAACCTACTCCAAGAGACCCAGTACTTC
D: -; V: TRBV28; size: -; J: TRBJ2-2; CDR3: CASSFGGATGELFF; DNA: TGTGCCAGCAGTTTTGGAGGGGCTACCGGGGAGCTGTTTTTT
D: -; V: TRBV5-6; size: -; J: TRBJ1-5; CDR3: CASSIVDQPQHF; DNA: TGTGCCAGCAGCATCGTTGATCAGCCCCAGCATTTT
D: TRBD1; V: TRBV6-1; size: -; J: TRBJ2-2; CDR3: CASSALPGQGHSGELFF; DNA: TGTGCCAGCAGTGCCCTACCGGGACAGGGGCATTCCGGGGAGCTGTTTTTT
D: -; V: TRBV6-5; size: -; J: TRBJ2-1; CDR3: CASSYSPRRDNEQFF; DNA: TGTGCCAGCAGTTACTCCCCCAGGCGAGACAATGAGCAGTTCTTC
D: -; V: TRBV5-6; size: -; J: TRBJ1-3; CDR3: CASSWGASGNTIYF; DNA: TGTGCCAGCAGCTGGGGGGCTTCTGGAAACACCATATATTTT
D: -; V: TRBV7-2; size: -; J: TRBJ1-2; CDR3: CASSLAAGNGYTF; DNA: TGTGCCAGCAGCTTAGCTGCAGGAAATGGCTACACCTTC
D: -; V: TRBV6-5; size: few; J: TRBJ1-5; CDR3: CASGRTVFQPQHF; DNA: TGTGCCAGCGGGAGGACAGTCTTCCAGCCCCAGCATTTT
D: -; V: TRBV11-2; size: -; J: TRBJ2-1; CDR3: CASSLERGNEQFF; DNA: TGTGCCAGCAGCTTGGAGAGGGGCAATGAGCAGTTCTTC
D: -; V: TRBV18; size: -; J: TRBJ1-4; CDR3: CASSPPYPNEKLFF; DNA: TGTGCCAGCTCACCCCCTTACCCTAATGAAAAACTGTTTTTT
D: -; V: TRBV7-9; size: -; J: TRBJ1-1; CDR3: CASSVRGDTEAFF; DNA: TGTGCCAGCAGCGTTAGGGGGGACACTGAAGCTTTCTTT
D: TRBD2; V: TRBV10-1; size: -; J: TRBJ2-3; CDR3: CASSETSGSGDTQYF; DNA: TGCGCCAGCAGTGAAACTAGCGGGAGTGGAGATACGCAGTATTTT
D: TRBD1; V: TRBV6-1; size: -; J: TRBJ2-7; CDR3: CASSLGQGEQYF; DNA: TGTGCCAGCAGCCTCGGACAGGGCGAGCAGTACTTC
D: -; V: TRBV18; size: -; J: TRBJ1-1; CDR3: CASSPLTGGAQVNTEAFF; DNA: TGTGCCAGCTCACCACTGACGGGGGGCGCTCAAGTGAACACTGAAGCTTTCTTT
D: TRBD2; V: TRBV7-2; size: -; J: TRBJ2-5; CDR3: CASSLVAGVGETQYF; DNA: TGTGCCAGCAGCTTAGTAGCGGGAGTTGGAGAGACCCAGTACTTC
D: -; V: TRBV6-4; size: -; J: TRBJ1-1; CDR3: CASSEGGGTEAFF; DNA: TGTGCCAGCAGTGAAGGTGGGGGCACTGAAGCTTTCTTT
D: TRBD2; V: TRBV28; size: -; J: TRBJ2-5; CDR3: CASSLRLAGGPETQYF; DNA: TGTGCCAGCAGTCTCCGACTAGCGGGAGGCCCAGAGACCCAGTACTTC